A selection of T cell receptor beta chains follows, all from one sample in a study of T cells in Graves' hyperthyroidism and ophthalmopathy. TCRdb called the multiplex PCR reads again in MiXCR, with one record for every CDR3 protein. The sample contains just under 750,000 distinct CDR3 sequences, roughly a third of which appear only once. The sequencing input was blood. These receptors came from a middle-aged woman with Graves' hyperthyroidism. Both conserved end residues are part of each CDR3. The order of the fields is clone size, V gene, J gene, D gene, CDR3 protein, CDR3 DNA. The D gene is left open where the match is weak. Clone size is given for some rows only: seen once, a few or many times, or a class if the clone is expanded.

many	TRBV6-5	TRBJ2-7	TRBD1	CASTQQGDEQYF	TGTGCCAGCACCCAACAGGGGGACGAGCAGTACTTC
many	TRBV12-3/TRBV12-4	TRBJ2-5	NA	CASSFVAQKETQYF	TGTGCCAGCAGTTTTGTCGCTCAGAAAGAGACCCAGTACTTC
few	TRBV7-9	TRBJ1-4	TRBD1	CASSFDRGANEKLFF	TGTGCCAGCAGCTTCGACAGGGGTGCTAATGAAAAACTGTTTTTT
few	TRBV20-1	TRBJ2-7	TRBD1	CSASFGQEYEQYF	TGCAGTGCTAGTTTTGGACAGGAGTACGAGCAGTACTTC
NA	TRBV7-9	TRBJ1-2	TRBD1	CASLRDRGHGYTF	TGTGCCAGCCTTCGGGACAGGGGACATGGCTACACCTTC
NA	TRBV19	TRBJ1-6	NA	CASSEEGRGRSPPHF	TGTGCCAGTAGTGAGGAGGGGAGGGGGAGGTCACCCCCCCACTTT
NA	TRBV7-3	TRBJ2-7	TRBD2	CASSLYGTSGRRDEQYF	TGTGCCAGCAGCCTTTACGGGACTAGCGGGAGGCGGGACGAGCAGTACTTC
few	TRBV5-1	TRBJ1-1	NA	CASSLGAGMNTEAFF	TGCGCCAGCAGCTTGGGGGCGGGCATGAACACTGAAGCTTTCTTT
NA	TRBV7-3	TRBJ1-2	NA	CASSQEGGDTRNYGYTF	TGTGCCAGCAGCCAGGAGGGAGGGGACACCAGAAACTATGGCTACACCTTC
NA	TRBV6-5	TRBJ1-6	NA	CASSYSGAIRISPLHF	TGTGCCAGCAGTTACTCAGGGGCGATCCGGATTTCACCCCTCCACTTT
few	TRBV5-1	TRBJ2-7	TRBD1	CASSFASSGTASYEQYF	TGCGCCAGCAGCTTCGCATCGTCGGGGACAGCTTCCTACGAGCAGTACTTC
few	TRBV7-8	TRBJ1-4	NA	CASSSIVGIRGRTNEKLFF	TGTGCCAGCAGCTCAATCGTGGGCATTCGGGGCAGAACTAATGAAAAACTGTTTTTT
many	TRBV20-1	TRBJ2-5	NA	CSASIGWEETQYF	TGCAGTGCTAGCATAGGGTGGGAAGAGACCCAGTACTTC
NA	TRBV6-6	TRBJ2-7	NA	CASIGLTGRGGKGYEQYF	TGTGCCAGCATAGGCCTTACAGGGCGAGGGGGAAAGGGCTACGAGCAGTACTTC
many	TRBV9	TRBJ1-2	NA	CASSVSKGNGYTF	TGTGCCAGCAGCGTGTCTAAGGGGAATGGCTACACCTTC
NA	TRBV29-1	TRBJ1-1	NA	CSVVLGSVNTEAFF	TGCAGCGTTGTTCTGGGGTCCGTGAACACTGAAGCTTTCTTT